The rows below give T cell receptor beta chains drawn from one sample of a study of CD8 T cells in ankylosing spondylitis. TCRdb ran MiXCR on the 5' RACE reads and lists one entry per CDR3 protein. The repertoire includes 200,000 or so distinct CDR3 sequences, roughly 13% of them detected once, and 8% to 13% sits in the top ten. Sequences were obtained from blood, either unsorted or a sorted T cell fraction (not recorded which). These receptor sequences come from a female donor with ankylosing spondylitis or in good health (not recorded which). CDR3s include the opening cysteine and the closing phenylalanine or tryptophan. Fields, in order: CDR3 length, D gene, J gene, V gene, clone size, CDR3 protein, CDR3 DNA. D genes are given only for firm matches. Only some rows state a clone size, as once, few, many or a class for expanded clones.

15,.,TRBJ2-2,TRBV29-1,many,CSVAMGRIGAGELFF,TGCAGCGTTGCTATGGGTCGCATCGGGGCCGGGGAGCTGTTTTTT
16,.,TRBJ2-1,TRBV5-1,many,CASSLPEDSNYNEQFF,TGCGCCAGCAGCTTGCCTGAGGACAGCAACTACAATGAGCAGTTCTTC
15,TRBD1,TRBJ2-2,TRBV6-1,few,CASTTGQGWAGELFF,TGTGCCAGCACCACGGGACAGGGCTGGGCCGGGGAGCTGTTTTTT
13,.,TRBJ1-1,TRBV5-1,many,CASRDQMGTEAFF,TGCGCCAGCAGGGATCAAATGGGCACTGAAGCTTTCTTT
14,TRBD2,TRBJ2-1,TRBV19,.,CASSAGLVGSEQFF,TGTGCCAGTAGTGCCGGACTAGTTGGTAGTGAGCAGTTCTTC
15,.,TRBJ2-6,TRBV18,many,CASSPLNHGANVLTF,TGTGCCAGCTCACCACTTAACCACGGGGCCAACGTCCTGACTTTC
15,TRBD1,TRBJ1-2,TRBV7-2,many,CASSARDSSIYGYTF,TGTGCCAGCAGCGCGAGGGACAGCAGCATCTATGGCTACACCTTC
15,.,TRBJ2-3,TRBV7-3,few,CASSLVSSSTDTQYF,TGTGCCAGCAGCTTAGTTAGCTCTAGCACAGATACGCAGTATTTT
17,TRBD2,TRBJ2-1,TRBV5-1,many,CASSYLTGTSGLNEQFF,TGCGCCAGCAGCTACCTCACCGGGACTAGCGGACTGAATGAGCAGTTCTTC
11,.,TRBJ1-5,TRBV5-8,many,CASRVLGPQHF,TGTGCCAGCAGGGTTTTGGGGCCCCAGCATTTT
16,.,TRBJ1-1,TRBV7-2,.,CASSPDLGRVGTEAFF,TGTGCCAGCAGCCCAGATCTTGGGAGGGTAGGCACTGAAGCTTTCTTT
13,.,TRBJ1-1,TRBV14,many,CASSQDLRGGAFF,TGTGCCAGCAGCCAAGATCTTAGGGGGGGAGCTTTCTTT
18,TRBD2,TRBJ2-2,TRBV4-2,many,CASSQDQSGGGAAGELFF,TGTGCCAGCAGCCAAGATCAAAGTGGCGGGGGAGCGGCCGGGGAGCTGTTTTTT
13,.,TRBJ2-2,TRBV12-3/TRBV12-4,many,CASTSARPGELFF,TGTGCCAGCACTAGCGCGAGACCCGGGGAGCTGTTTTTT
14,.,TRBJ2-5,TRBV20-1,few,CSARDRRRGDTQYF,TGCAGTGCTAGAGATCGGCGGCGCGGGGACACCCAGTACTTC
14,TRBD1,TRBJ1-1,TRBV12-3/TRBV12-4,many,CASRLGDSSTEAFF,TGTGCCAGCAGGTTGGGGGACAGCAGCACTGAAGCTTTCTTT
13,.,TRBJ2-5,TRBV20-1,many,CSASSIGGETQYF,TGCAGTGCTAGTAGTATCGGAGGAGAGACCCAGTACTTC
15,.,TRBJ1-3,TRBV9,many,CASSGRPLSGNTIYF,TGTGCCAGCAGCGGAAGGCCGCTATCTGGAAACACCATATATTTT
15,.,TRBJ1-2,TRBV10-3,many,CAISESGGAGYGYTF,TGTGCCATCAGTGAGTCGGGAGGTGCTGGCTATGGCTACACCTTC
15,TRBD2,TRBJ2-3,TRBV7-2,many,CASSLELAGADTQYF,TGTGCCAGCAGCTTAGAACTAGCGGGAGCGGATACGCAGTATTTT
17,TRBD2,TRBJ2-1,TRBV6-2/TRBV6-3,many,CASSPEVLAGGGNEQFF,TGTGCCAGCAGTCCCGAAGTACTAGCGGGAGGTGGGAATGAGCAGTTCTTC
11,.,TRBJ2-1,TRBV7-9,many,CASSSGHEQFF,TGTGCCAGCAGCTCGGGCCATGAGCAGTTCTTC
16,TRBD2,TRBJ2-3,TRBV5-1,many,CASSPRTSGSMDTQYF,TGCGCCAGCAGCCCTAGGACTAGCGGGAGCATGGATACGCAGTATTTT
14,TRBD1,TRBJ1-2,TRBV18,many,CASARDRSLTGYTF,TGTGCCAGCGCCCGGGACAGGTCTTTGACTGGCTACACCTTC
14,.,TRBJ2-7,TRBV11-3,many,CASSSSGSSYEQYF,TGTGCCAGCAGCTCTTCCGGCAGCTCCTACGAGCAGTACTTC
15,TRBD1,TRBJ1-5,TRBV7-2,.,CASSKDRVRGQPQHF,TGTGCCAGCAGCAAAGACAGGGTAAGGGGTCAGCCCCAGCATTTT
13,TRBD1,TRBJ1-2,TRBV10-3,many,CAISEGQGYGYTF,TGTGCCATCAGTGAGGGACAGGGCTATGGCTACACCTTC
15,.,TRBJ2-3,TRBV4-2,many,CASSQGGGEADTQYF,TGTGCCAGCAGCCAAGGTGGGGGCGAAGCAGATACGCAGTATTTT
14,.,TRBJ2-5,TRBV2,.,CASSTSGTAGTQYF,TGTGCCAGCAGTACTTCCGGGACAGCGGGGACCCAGTACTTC
16,TRBD2,TRBJ2-2,TRBV28,many,CASSSRTSVPTGELFF,TGTGCCAGCAGTTCACGGACTAGCGTCCCCACCGGGGAGCTGTTTTTT
14,.,TRBJ1-5,TRBV12-3/TRBV12-4,many,CASSLRGGDQPQHF,TGTGCCAGCAGTTTGCGGGGTGGGGATCAGCCCCAGCATTTT
16,TRBD1,TRBJ2-1,TRBV7-8,.,CASSPEQGMYSYNEQF,TGTGCCAGCAGCCCGGAACAGGGGATGTACTCCTACAATGAGCAGTTC
16,.,TRBJ1-5,TRBV10-3,many,CAISESMGITNQPQHF,TGTGCCATCAGTGAGTCCATGGGCATAACCAATCAGCCCCAGCATTTT
14,TRBD1,TRBJ1-2,TRBV5-1,.,CASSFTTGGNGYTF,TGCGCCAGCAGCTTTACTACAGGGGGCAATGGCTACACCTTC
11,TRBD2,TRBJ2-1,TRBV20-1,.,CSVAGVSEQFF,TGCAGTGTGGCGGGAGTCAGTGAGCAGTTCTTC
12,.,TRBJ1-4,TRBV12-3/TRBV12-4,few,CASSSSGRGLFF,TGTGCCAGCAGTTCCTCCGGGAGGGGACTGTTTTTT
19,.,TRBJ2-6,TRBV28,.,CASSDRAGGGVSGANVLTF,TGTGCCAGCAGTGACCGGGCTGGAGGGGGTGTCTCTGGGGCCAACGTCCTGACTTTC
15,.,TRBJ2-7,TRBV12-3/TRBV12-4,.,CASSRGLAISDEQYF,TGTGCCAGCTCCCGAGGGCTAGCGATATCAGACGAGCAGTACTTC
16,TRBD1,TRBJ1-5,TRBV6-2/TRBV6-3,many,CASSYDGTGGNQPQHF,TGTGCCAGCAGTTACGATGGGACAGGGGGCAATCAGCCCCAGCATTTT
15,.,TRBJ2-2,TRBV5-1,many,CASSWPGKGPGELFF,TGCGCCAGCAGCTGGCCGGGAAAAGGTCCCGGGGAGCTGTTTTTT
15,TRBD1,TRBJ2-7,TRBV6-1,few,CASQRREDRGYEQYF,TGTGCCAGCCAAAGAAGGGAGGACAGGGGTTACGAGCAGTACTTC
11,TRBD2,TRBJ2-1,TRBV29-1,many,CSRGEGDEQFF,TGCAGCCGGGGGGAGGGCGATGAGCAGTTCTTC
15,.,TRBJ2-3,TRBV7-2,.,CASRHSGGSTDTQYF,TGTGCCAGCAGGCATAGCGGCGGCAGCACAGATACGCAGTATTTT
15,.,TRBJ2-7,TRBV3-1,many,CASSQGSDSSYEQYF,TGTGCCAGCAGCCAGGGGAGCGATTCCTCCTACGAGCAGTACTTC
13,TRBD2,TRBJ2-1,TRBV6-2/TRBV6-3,.,CASSPTSGNEQFF,TGTGCCAGCAGTCCGACTAGCGGCAATGAGCAGTTCTTC
15,TRBD2,TRBJ2-7,TRBV28,few,CASSSSSGRGYEQYF,TGTGCCAGCAGTTCGAGTAGCGGGAGAGGCTACGAGCAGTACTTC
14,TRBD2,TRBJ2-1,TRBV7-2,many,CASSLPGGVGEQFF,TGTGCCAGCAGCTTACCGGGAGGTGTCGGTGAGCAGTTCTTC
14,.,TRBJ2-5,TRBV3-1,many,CASSPIGGSETQYF,TGTGCCAGCAGCCCCATCGGTGGTTCAGAGACCCAGTACTTC
12,.,TRBJ2-7,TRBV20-1,few,CSASTASYEQYF,TGCAGTGCTAGTACGGCTAGCTACGAGCAGTACTTC
14,.,TRBJ2-1,TRBV29-1,.,CSVRDLSSYNEQFF,TGCAGCGTTAGGGACTTGAGCTCCTACAATGAGCAGTTCTTC
16,.,TRBJ2-4,TRBV7-2,few,CASSPNAGTAKNIQYF,TGTGCCAGCAGCCCGAACGCCGGGACAGCCAAAAACATTCAGTACTTC
14,.,TRBJ2-7,TRBV29-1,many,CSVQTTKSSYEQYF,TGCAGCGTACAGACGACTAAGAGCTCCTACGAGCAGTACTTC
16,.,TRBJ2-2,TRBV12-3/TRBV12-4,many,CASALRGGANTGELFF,TGTGCCAGCGCCCTCCGGGGCGGCGCGAACACCGGGGAGCTGTTTTTT
14,.,TRBJ1-1,TRBV12-3/TRBV12-4,many,CASSLTYMNTEAFF,TGTGCCAGCAGTTTGACGTACATGAACACTGAAGCTTTCTTT
16,.,TRBJ1-4,TRBV5-1,many,CASSGGQTGGGEKLFF,TGCGCCAGCAGCGGAGGACAAACAGGAGGAGGGGAAAAACTGTTTTTT